This record concerns one TCR beta chain sequence. The CDR3 totals 16 residues. Germline lookup yields CDR1 SGDLS and CDR2 YYNGEE. The germline V and J ends were trimmed by 3 bases and 4 bases, with 19 bases remaining between them. This sample was taken from a study of blood T cell repertoires in COVID-19. Study as a whole: From T cells, B-cell-depleted T cells, or PBMCs came the material, which was cDNA or gDNA.

Assay: immunoSEQ multiplex PCR; the TCRdb copy retains only in-frame clones and omits some. The table lists roughly 250,000 clones, about nine tenths of them singletons. The receptor's source is a woman aged 25 to 39 with COVID-19, enrolled during active disease. The sample consisted of peripheral blood. This rearrangement joins TRBV9 to TRBJ1-2; D gene ambiguous. Written as DNA, the CDR3 is TGTGCCAGCAGCGCAACGACGGGGTCCACTCTCTATGGCTACACCTTC. Translated, it gives CASSATTGSTLYGYTF.